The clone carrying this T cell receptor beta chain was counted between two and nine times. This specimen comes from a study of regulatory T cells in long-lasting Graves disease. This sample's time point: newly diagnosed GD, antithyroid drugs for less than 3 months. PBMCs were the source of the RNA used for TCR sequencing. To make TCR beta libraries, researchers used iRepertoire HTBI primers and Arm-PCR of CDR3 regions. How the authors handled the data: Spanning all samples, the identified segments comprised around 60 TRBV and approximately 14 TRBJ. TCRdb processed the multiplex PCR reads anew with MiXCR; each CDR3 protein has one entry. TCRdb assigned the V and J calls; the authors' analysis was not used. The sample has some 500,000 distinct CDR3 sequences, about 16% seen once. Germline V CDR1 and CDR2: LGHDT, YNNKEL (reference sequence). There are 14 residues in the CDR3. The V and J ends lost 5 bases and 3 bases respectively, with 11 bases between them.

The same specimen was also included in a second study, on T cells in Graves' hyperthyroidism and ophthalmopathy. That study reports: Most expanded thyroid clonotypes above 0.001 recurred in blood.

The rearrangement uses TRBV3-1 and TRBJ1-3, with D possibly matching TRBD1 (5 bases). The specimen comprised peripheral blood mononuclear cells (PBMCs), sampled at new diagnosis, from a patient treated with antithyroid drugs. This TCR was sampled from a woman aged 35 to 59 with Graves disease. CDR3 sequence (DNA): TGTGCCAGCAGCTACGGGGGGGTTGGAAACACCATATATTTT. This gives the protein CASSYGGVGNTIYF.